The clone carrying this TCR beta chain has only a few counts. No antigen is known for it. TCRdb reprocessed the PCR reads using MiXCR. The table includes roughly 15,000 clones, approximately 30% detected once. These data are taken from a study of metastatic and nonmetastatic thyroid tumors. Across the study: From malignant and benign thyroid patients, repertoires in blood and in tumor or nodule tissue were compared.

Thyroid surgery took place with no prior treatment in any patient. Study-wide findings and caveats: TCR beta diversity was reportedly significantly higher in malignant thyroid tumors than benign nodules, in blood and tumor.

The CDR3 has 16 amino acids. The J segment lost 1 base and the V segment lost 4 bases, leaving 7 bases of the junction unmatched. Per germline, CDR1 SGHAT and CDR2 FQDESV (reference sequence). The sequence was obtained from a female donor with papillary thyroid cancer or a benign thyroid nodule (not recorded which). Some clones in this sample may be carry-over from other donors' samples. The sequenced sample was blood. The chain is built from TRBV11-1 and TRBJ2-1; 7 bases are shared with TRBD2. Written as DNA, the CDR3 is TGTGCCAGCAGCTCGACTAGCCTTAGATCCTACAATGAGCAGTTCTTC. Translating it yields CASSSTSLRSYNEQFF.